A single sample gave rise to the 32 T cell receptor beta chains below, sequenced in a study of identical twins listed by TCRdb under 2016. The library relied on 5' RACE. The listed sequencing device is Illumina HiSeq 2000. TCRdb reprocessed the public reads (quality trimming at Q25 with fastp, clone calling with MiXCR) and kept in-frame beta chains. Every entry covers one CDR3 protein and lists the most common genes and DNA from its rows. The table for this sample lists approximately 250,000 distinct CDR3 sequences; approximately 5.9% of them were counted only once. The ten largest clones capture approximately 14% of the sample. A further study also used this sample, focusing on T cells expressing NK-cell markers.

Material for sequencing was CD8+ T cells sorted from blood. These receptors were obtained from a woman younger than 35 in good health.

The table lists this clonotype with many counts. Here the CDR3 DNA reads TGTGCCTGGAGCGCACTGGACAGAAGATCCACAGATACGCAGTATTTT. As protein: CAWSALDRRSTDTQYF. The chain joins TRBV30 to TRBJ2-3; D perhaps matches TRBD1 (6 bases). V was clipped by 3 bases and J by 2 bases, with 18 bases between them. This CDR3 contains 16 residues. Per germline, CDR1 GTSNPN and CDR2 SVGIG (reference sequence). Complete variable domain (other parts from reference TRBV30 and TRBJ2-3): SQTIHQWPATLVQPVGSPLSLECTVEGTSNPNLYWYRQAAGRGLQLLFYSVGIGQISSEVPQNLSASRPQDRQFILSSKKLLLSDSGFYLCAWSALDRRSTDTQYFGPGTRLTVL.

The V gene is TRBV3-1, the J gene TRBJ2-1; D may be TRBD2 (5 bases). CDR1 and CDR2 (germline): LGHDT, YNNKEL (reference sequence). Trimming shortened V by 2 bases and J by 8 bases, and 19 bases separated the two germline ends. This CDR3 has 16 amino acids. The CDR3 loop reads CASSQYVRGRVDEQFF. DNA of the CDR3: TGTGCCAGCAGCCAATATGTTCGGGGTAGAGTCGATGAGCAGTTCTTC.

This clonotype was picked up many times. The J gene is TRBJ1-2, the V gene TRBV29-1; possible D gene TRBD1, 5 bases. V lost 3 bases, J lost 8 bases, and 13 bases lay in between. The CDR3 runs 12 residues. Germline V lookup: CDR1 SQVTM, CDR2 ANQGSEA. The CDR3 loop is CSVETEFVGYTF. CDR3 sequence (DNA): TGCAGCGTTGAGACAGAATTCGTGGGCTACACCTTC.

This clonotype was seen repeatedly, ten times or more. The J gene is TRBJ2-7, the V gene TRBV5-5; D remains unclear. CDR3 length: 15 residues. CDR1 is SGHKS and CDR2 is YYEKEE in the germline V gene (reference sequence). V lost 4 bases and J lost 2, with 16 bases in between. DNA of the CDR3: TGTGCCAGCAGCCCGGGCCCCGGAACTACCTACGAGCAGTACTTC. Residues: CASSPGPGTTYEQYF. The entire variable domain, with the rest obtained from reference TRBV5-5 and TRBJ2-7, is as follows: DAGVTQSPTHLIKTRGQQVTLRCSPISGHKSVSWYQQVLGQGPQFIFQYYEKEERGRGNFPDRFSARQFPNYSSELNVNALLLGDSALYLCASSPGPGTTYEQYFGPGTRLTVT.

This chain joins TRBV25-1 and TRBJ2-1, with TRBD2 matching 9 bases. The ends lost 3 bases at V and 0 bases at J; junction bases unmatched: 9. CDR3 length: 18 residues. Germline V lookup: CDR1 MGHDK, CDR2 SYGVNS. The CDR3 nucleotides read TGTGCCAGCAGTGAGGGACCCCGACTAGCGGACTCCTACAATGAGCAGTTCTTC. This translates into CASSEGPRLADSYNEQFF.

This clonotype showed up just a few times. The V gene is TRBV7-6, the J gene TRBJ2-7, with TRBD1 matching 9 bases. V dropped 1 base and J dropped 2; count of bases not matched to a gene: 3. Germline V gene lookup returns CDR1 SGHVS and CDR2 FNYEAQ. The CDR3 is made up of 15 amino acids. The CDR3 DNA reads as TGTGCCAGCAGCTTAGGGGACAGGGTTACCTACGAGCAGTACTTC. Amino acids: CASSLGDRVTYEQYF.

The table lists this clonotype with many counts. The chain carries TRBV12-3 or TRBV12-4 and TRBJ2-7; maybe TRBD1 (6 bases). V shed 7 bases and J shed 6 bases, with 22 bases lying between them. CDR3 length equals 15 residues. The CDR3 nucleotides are TGTGCCAGCACTACCACCTGGGGACACCCGGCCGAGCAGTACTTC. This sequence encodes CASTTTWGHPAEQYF.

This clonotype has more than one count but fewer than ten. This chain uses TRBV20-1 with TRBJ2-4, with D perhaps given as TRBD1 or TRBD2 (5 bases each). With 5 bases removed from V and 5 bases from J, the gap between germline ends came to 16 bases. The CDR3 spans 14 residues. Germline V gene sequence: CDR1 DFQATT, CDR2 SNEGSKA (reference sequence). CDR3 region: CSAWDLGGENIQYF. The CDR3 bases are TGCAGTGCTTGGGACCTGGGTGGGGAAAACATTCAGTACTTC.

This clonotype was seen ten or more times. One end of the junction is discordant with germline, which a read error may explain. The rearrangement uses TRBV3-1 and TRBJ2-1; no firm D call. Per germline, CDR1 LGHDT and CDR2 YNNKEL (reference sequence). The CDR3 contains 9 residues. CDR3: CASSQRSNF. For the CDR3, the DNA is TGTGCCAGCAGCCAAAGGTCTAACTTC.

The sample holds many counts of this clonotype. The chain has TRBV11-2 and TRBJ2-1, with 11 bases matching TRBD2. CDR3 size: 17 residues. CDR1 SGHAT and CDR2 FQNNGV come from the germline V gene. V gave up 4 bases and J gave up 2 bases; unmatched junction bases: 7. In DNA, the CDR3 is TGTGCCAGCAGCTCAACCGCGGGACTAGCGGCCTACAATGAGCAGTTCTTC. This encodes CASSSTAGLAAYNEQFF.

This clonotype was detected many times. The rearrangement links TRBV4-3 to TRBJ2-3; D uncertain. The CDR3 is 14 residues long. Germline CDR1 and CDR2: LGHNA and YSLEER. V shed 8 bases and J shed 0 bases, with 12 bases lying between them. In nucleotides, the CDR3 is TGCGCCAGCCAGGATCGCTCTAGCACAGATACGCAGTATTTT. It is translated as CASQDRSSTDTQYF.

Many counts were recorded for this clonotype. The rearrangement links TRBV6-2 or TRBV6-3 to TRBJ2-1, with D unresolved. CDR3 size: 17 residues. Germline CDR1 and CDR2: MNHEY and SVGEGT. The V gene lost 4 bases and the J gene lost 0 bases, with 16 bases spanning the gap. The DNA of the CDR3 is TGTGCCAGCAGTTCCCAAGCCCTCTTCAGCTCCTACAATGAGCAGTTCTTC. Protein: CASSSQALFSSYNEQFF.

The sample holds a few counts of this clonotype. This rearrangement joins TRBV27 to TRBJ1-6, with 7 positions matching TRBD1. Per germline, CDR1 MNHEY and CDR2 SMNVEV (reference sequence). The CDR3 has 14 residues. V gave up 5 bases and J gave up 5 bases; unmatched junction bases: 3. This CDR3 reads CASSRTGNNSPLHF. The CDR3, as DNA: TGTGCCAGCAGTCGGACAGGCAATAATTCACCCCTCCACTTT.

This clonotype was seen only a few times. The chain recombines TRBV27 with TRBJ2-7; D unclear. Germline V gene data show CDR1 as MNHEY and CDR2 as SMNVEV (reference sequence). Trimming removed 5 bases from V and 3 bases from J, with 8 bases in between. The CDR3 loop spans 12 amino acids. In nucleotides, the CDR3 is TGTGCCAGCAGTGACCAGAGCTACGAGCAGTACTTC. Amino acid sequence: CASSDQSYEQYF.

In DNA form, the CDR3 reads TGTGCCACCGACAGCCCCGAGCCGCCCACCGGGGAGCTGTTTTTT. This encodes CATDSPEPPTGELFF. This sequence joins TRBV12-3 or TRBV12-4 and TRBJ2-2; weak D call: TRBD1 (5 bases). The CDR3 has 15 amino acids. With 10 bases removed from V and 4 bases from J, the gap between germline ends came to 19 bases.

The V gene is TRBV20-1, the J gene TRBJ2-7; perhaps D is TRBD1 or TRBD2 (5 bases each). Trimming removed 6 bases at V and 5 bases at J, with 17 bases between. CDR1 and CDR2 from the germline V gene are DFQATT and SNEGSKA (reference sequence). The CDR3 has 13 amino acids. The CDR3 spells CSAPGPTFDEQYF. CDR3 in DNA: TGCAGTGCCCCGGGACCAACCTTTGACGAGCAGTACTTC.

This clonotype was picked up a small number of times. This chain uses TRBV10-3 with TRBJ1-2; TRBD1 matches at 7 bases. Germline CDR1 ENHRY, CDR2 SYGVKD. There are 13 residues in the CDR3. V lost 5 bases, J lost 7 bases, and 7 bases stayed unmatched. The CDR3 protein is CAISRQGLGGYTF. CDR3 sequence (DNA): TGTGCCATCAGTCGACAGGGATTGGGTGGCTACACCTTC.

The rearrangement uses TRBV5-1 and TRBJ2-7; TRBD2 agrees at 12 bases. V lost 5 bases to trimming and J lost 2 bases; unmatched junction nucleotides: 11. Germline CDR1 and CDR2: SGHRS and YFSETQ. There are 17 residues in the CDR3. This chain's CDR3 is CASRLAGGPTTPYEQYF. For the CDR3, the DNA is TGCGCCAGCAGACTAGCGGGAGGACCCACTACCCCCTACGAGCAGTACTTC.

The table lists this clonotype with a few counts. The CDR3: CASSLSQLDRAHGYTF. The CDR3 nucleotides read TGTGCCAGCAGTTTATCCCAACTCGACAGGGCCCATGGCTACACCTTC. This chain connects TRBV27 to TRBJ1-2, with TRBD1 identical over 7 bases. After removal of 0 bases from V and 6 bases from J, the junction contained 10 bases not matched to a gene. The CDR3 loop spans 16 amino acids. Germline-derived CDR1 and CDR2 are MNHEY and SMNVEV (reference sequence).

This clonotype came up many times. This chain uses TRBV27 with TRBJ2-1, with TRBD1 identical over 8 bases. Germline trimming cut 2 bases from V and 9 bases from J; bases unmatched to any gene: 6. This CDR3 contains 14 residues. Germline loops: CDR1 MNHEY, CDR2 SMNVEV (reference sequence). CDR3 DNA sequence: TGTGCCAGCAGTTTACGGGGAACAGGGGGTGAGCAGTTCTTC. Amino acid sequence: CASSLRGTGGEQFF.

With regard to this clonotype: This could be a read error, since a much larger clone is one nucleotide away. The chain links TRBV12-3 or TRBV12-4 to TRBJ2-3; D call uncertain. The CDR3 length is 15 residues. The V and J ends lost 2 bases and 3 bases respectively, with 12 bases between them. The CDR3 is CASSLNFLATDTQYF. The CDR3 nucleotides are TGTGCCAGCAGTTTAAACTTCCTGGCAACAGATACGCAGTATTTT.

At least ten counts were recorded for this clonotype. The rearrangement links TRBV27 to TRBJ2-1; 12 nucleotides match TRBD2. CDR3 length equals 15 residues. The V gene's germline CDR1 is MNHEY and CDR2 SMNVEV (reference sequence). V lost 5 bases and J lost 10; bases outside the gene matches: 9. The chain's CDR3 is CASSRHRTSGEEQFF. In DNA, the CDR3 is TGTGCCAGCAGTCGCCATCGGACTAGCGGGGAAGAGCAGTTCTTC.

The rearrangement joins TRBV7-6 to TRBJ2-5, with 11 bases matching TRBD2. The V and J ends lost 4 bases and 5 bases, in that order; junction bases with no gene match: 6. This CDR3 spans 15 amino acids. The germline CDR1 and CDR2 sequences are SGHVS and FNYEAQ. The CDR3 protein is CASSYIIAGGETQYF. The CDR3 nucleotides are TGTGCCAGCAGCTACATTATAGCGGGAGGGGAGACCCAGTACTTC.

This clonotype was seen only a few times. DNA for the CDR3: TGTGCCACGATACCCGGGACAGGGAATTCACCCCTCCACTTT. It yields the protein CATIPGTGNSPLHF. The chain couples TRBV6-1 to TRBJ1-6; 9 positions agree with TRBD1. There are 14 residues in the CDR3. CDR1 and CDR2 from the germline V gene are MNHNS and SASEGT. V gave up 10 bases and J gave up 7 bases; unmatched junction bases: 8.

This clonotype was seen at least ten times. The chain employs TRBV12-3 or TRBV12-4 and TRBJ2-1, with D hard to call. V was cut by 5 bases and J by 4 bases, with 6 bases left in between. The CDR3 contains 12 residues. The chain's CDR3 is CASSRSYNEQFF. The CDR3 DNA is TGTGCCAGCAGTCGAAGTTACAATGAGCAGTTCTTC.

The V and J genes are TRBV5-8 and TRBJ2-7; D ambiguous. CDR3 length equals 10 residues. In germline, CDR1 is SGHTS, CDR2 YDEGEE. V lost 4 bases to trimming and J lost 6 bases, with 5 bases between them. DNA of the CDR3: TGTGCCAGCAGCCCCCGCGAGCAGTACTTC. The encoded protein is CASSPREQYF. Full variable domain (rest looked up from reference TRBV5-8 and TRBJ2-7): EAGVTQSPTHLIKTRGQQATLRCSPISGHTSVYWYQQALGLGLQFLLWYDEGEERNRGNFPPRFSGRQFPNYSSELNVNALELEDSALYLCASSPREQYFGPGTRLTVT.

The sample holds a few counts of this clonotype. DNA of the CDR3: TGTGCCAGCTCGCGGGACAGGGGGCAAACTGAAGCTTTCTTT. As protein: CASSRDRGQTEAFF. V is TRBV18 and J is TRBJ1-1; 12 nucleotides agree with TRBD1. CDR3 size: 14 residues. V trimming: 6 bases; J trimming: 5 bases; junction bases outside the gene matches: 4. Germline V gene lookup returns CDR1 KGHSH and CDR2 LQKENI.

The chain links TRBV6-2 or TRBV6-3 to TRBJ1-5; D is unresolved. The germline V and J ends were trimmed by 2 bases and 1 base, with 24 bases remaining between them. Per germline, CDR1 MNHEY and CDR2 SVGEGT. The CDR3 runs to 20 residues. The CDR3 here is CASSYITGSGSWSSNQPQHF. The CDR3 nucleotides read TGTGCCAGCAGTTACATAACTGGGTCTGGGTCTTGGTCGAGCAATCAGCCCCAGCATTTT.

This clonotype turned up a few times. This rearrangement joins TRBV18 to TRBJ2-7; 9 bases align to TRBD1. Trimming cost V 3 bases and J 3 bases; bases outside gene matches: 3. Germline CDR1 reads KGHSH; CDR2 reads LQKENI. The CDR3 totals 14 residues. CDR3 protein: CASSPETGGYEQYF. DNA for the CDR3: TGTGCCAGCTCACCCGAGACAGGGGGCTACGAGCAGTACTTC.

The chain joins TRBV7-3 to TRBJ2-7, with 7 bases fitting TRBD1. This CDR3 spans 15 amino acids. Germline lookup yields CDR1 SGHTA and CDR2 FQGTGA. The J segment lost 6 bases and the V segment lost 5 bases, leaving 13 bases of the junction unmatched. This CDR3 is CASSHTAGGMSEQYF. In nucleotides, the CDR3 is TGTGCCAGCAGCCATACAGCAGGGGGTATGAGCGAGCAGTACTTC.

The chain has TRBV27 and TRBJ1-6, with 8 bases fitting TRBD1. CDR1 MNHEY and CDR2 SMNVEV come from the germline V gene (reference sequence). The CDR3 has 17 amino acids. V dropped 5 bases and J dropped 10; count of bases not matched to a gene: 16. In DNA, the CDR3 is TGTGCCAGCAGTCTCCGGACAGGGACCAATTTTTGGTCACCCCTCCACTTT. It codes for CASSLRTGTNFWSPLHF.

This clonotype was seen repeatedly, ten times or more. This sequence joins TRBV12-3 or TRBV12-4 and TRBJ1-2, with a weak D call TRBD1 (5 bases). CDR3 size: 15 residues. Trimming pared 3 bases from V and 0 bases from J, leaving 11 bases between. The CDR3 loop is CASSFGADTNYGYTF. In nucleotides, the CDR3 is TGTGCCAGCAGTTTTGGGGCAGATACTAACTATGGCTACACCTTC.